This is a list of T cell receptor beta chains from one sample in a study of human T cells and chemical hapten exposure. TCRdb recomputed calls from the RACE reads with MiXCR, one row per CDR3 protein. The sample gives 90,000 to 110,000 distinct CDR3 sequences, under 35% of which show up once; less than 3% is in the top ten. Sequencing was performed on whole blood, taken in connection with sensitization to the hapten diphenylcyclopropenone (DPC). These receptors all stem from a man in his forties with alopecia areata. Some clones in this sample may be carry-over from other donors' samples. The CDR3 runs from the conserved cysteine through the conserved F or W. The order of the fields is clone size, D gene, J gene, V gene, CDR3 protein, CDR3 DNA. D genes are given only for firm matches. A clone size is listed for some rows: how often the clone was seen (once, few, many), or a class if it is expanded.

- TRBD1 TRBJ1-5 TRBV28 CASSWARGLSNQPQHF TGTGCCAGCAGTTGGGCCAGGGGGTTAAGCAATCAGCCCCAGCATTTT
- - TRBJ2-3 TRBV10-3 CAISERDTQYF TGTGCCATCAGTGAGAGAGATACGCAGTATTTT
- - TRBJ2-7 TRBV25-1 CASSGGPRGSYEQYF TGTGCCAGCAGTGGGGGCCCTCGGGGCTCCTACGAGCAGTACTTC
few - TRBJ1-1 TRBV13 CASSSPLTRRAFF TGTGCCAGCAGCTCGCCCTTAACTCGGAGAGCTTTCTTT
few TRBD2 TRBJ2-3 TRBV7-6 CASSLGLADNTDTQYF TGTGCCAGCAGCTTGGGACTAGCGGATAACACAGATACGCAGTATTTT
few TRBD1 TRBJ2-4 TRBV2 CASSGQGLDIQYF TGTGCCAGCAGTGGACAGGGGTTAGACATTCAGTACTTC
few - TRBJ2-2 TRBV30 CAWKPGLLTGELFF TGTGCCTGGAAGCCGGGACTCCTCACCGGGGAGCTGTTTTTT
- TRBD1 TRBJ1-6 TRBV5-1 CASSLDGRGNSPLHF TGCGCCAGCAGCTTGGATGGCAGGGGGAACTCACCCCTCCACTTT
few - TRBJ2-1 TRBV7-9 CASSFVGHWFF TGTGCCAGCAGCTTTGTGGGACATTGGTTCTTC
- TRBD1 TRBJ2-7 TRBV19 CASRQGAGSLSYEQYF TGTGCCAGTAGACAGGGGGCCGGGAGTCTCTCCTACGAGCAGTACTTC
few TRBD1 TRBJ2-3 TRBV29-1 CSVEGQGYTDTQYF TGCAGCGTTGAGGGACAGGGTTACACAGATACGCAGTATTTT
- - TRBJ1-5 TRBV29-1 CSVGRGGDQPQHF TGCAGCGTTGGGCGGGGGGGGGATCAGCCCCAGCATTTT
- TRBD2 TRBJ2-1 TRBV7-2 CASSPGTSGSYNEQFF TGTGCCAGCAGCCCCGGGACTAGCGGGAGCTACAATGAGCAGTTCTTC
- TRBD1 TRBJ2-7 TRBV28 CASSSGTGTYEQYF TGTGCCAGCAGTTCCGGGACAGGGACCTACGAGCAGTACTTC
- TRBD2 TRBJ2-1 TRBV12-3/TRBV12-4 CASSFGGGRNEQFF TGTGCCAGCAGTTTCGGGGGAGGGCGGAATGAGCAGTTCTTC
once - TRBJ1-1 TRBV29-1 CSVEDRQPSYMNTEAFF TGCAGCGTTGAAGATCGTCAGCCAAGCTACATGAACACTGAAGCTTTCTTT
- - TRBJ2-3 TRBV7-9 CASSLGGQYTDTQYF TGTGCCAGCAGCTTAGGCGGTCAGTACACAGATACGCAGTATTTT
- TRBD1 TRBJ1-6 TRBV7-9 CASSPRTTGRNSPLHF TGTGCCAGCAGCCCCCGTACGACAGGGAGGAATTCACCCCTCCACTTT
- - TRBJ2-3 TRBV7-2 CASRRGTLTDTQYF TGTGCCAGCAGGAGGGGGACCCTCACAGATACGCAGTATTTT
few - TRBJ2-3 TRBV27 CATGAIITDTQYF TGTGCCACCGGGGCCATTATCACAGATACGCAGTATTTT
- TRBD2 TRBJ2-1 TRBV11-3 CASSETSGSIEQFF TGTGCCAGCAGCGAAACTAGCGGATCTATAGAGCAGTTCTTC
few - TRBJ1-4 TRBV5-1 CASSLGDQIGDEKLFF TGCGCCAGCAGCTTGGGGGACCAAATTGGCGATGAAAAACTGTTTTTT
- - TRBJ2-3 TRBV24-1 CATSDPEGQGLITDTQYF TGTGCCACCAGTGATCCCGAAGGGCAGGGCTTAATCACAGATACGCAGTATTTT
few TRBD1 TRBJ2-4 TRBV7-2 CASSSDRGIKNIQYF TGTGCCAGCAGCTCGGACAGGGGAATCAAAAACATTCAGTACTTC
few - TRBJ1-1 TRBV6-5 CASSSRGINEAFF TGTGCCAGCAGTTCAAGGGGGATTAATGAAGCTTTCTTT
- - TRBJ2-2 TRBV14 CASSQDLWTGELFF TGTGCCAGCAGCCAAGATCTGTGGACCGGGGAGCTGTTTTTT
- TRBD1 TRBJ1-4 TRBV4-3 CASSQGVQGNEKLFF TGCGCCAGCAGCCAAGGAGTACAGGGGAATGAAAAACTGTTTTTT
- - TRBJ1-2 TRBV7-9 CASSPQPQGGYTF TGTGCCAGCAGCCCACAGCCCCAGGGCGGCTACACCTTC
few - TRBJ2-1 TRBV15 CATSARSSYNEQFF TGTGCCACCAGTGCACGGAGCTCCTACAATGAGCAGTTCTTC
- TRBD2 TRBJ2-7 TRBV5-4 CASSSGLAGGPYEQYF TGTGCCAGCAGCTCAGGACTAGCGGGAGGCCCCTACGAGCAGTACTTC
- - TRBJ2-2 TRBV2 CASSELPHTGELFF TGTGCCAGCAGTGAACTCCCACACACCGGGGAGCTGTTTTTT
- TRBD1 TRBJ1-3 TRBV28 CASSLDRGPSGNTIYF TGTGCCAGCAGTCTCGACAGGGGGCCTTCTGGAAACACCATATATTTT
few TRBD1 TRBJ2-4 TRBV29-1 CSVVRQGAADIQYF TGCAGCGTTGTGCGCCAGGGGGCCGCAGACATTCAGTACTTC
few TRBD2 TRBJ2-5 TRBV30 CAWSVLAGIYETQYF TGTGCCTGGAGTGTACTAGCGGGAATCTACGAGACCCAGTACTTC
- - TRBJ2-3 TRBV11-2 CASSSLRGRTDTQYF TGTGCCAGCAGCTCGCTCAGGGGCCGCACAGATACGCAGTATTTT
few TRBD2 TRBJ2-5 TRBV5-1 CASSGGLAGGRRQETQYF TGCGCCAGCAGCGGAGGACTAGCGGGAGGACGGAGGCAAGAGACCCAGTACTTC
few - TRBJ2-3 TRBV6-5 CASSYPGASTDTQYF TGTGCCAGCAGTTACCCTGGGGCTAGCACAGATACGCAGTATTTT
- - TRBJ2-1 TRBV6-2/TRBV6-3 CASSYDRSYNEQFF TGTGCCAGCAGTTACGACAGATCTTACAATGAGCAGTTCTTC
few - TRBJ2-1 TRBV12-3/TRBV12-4 CASSRNGGSYNEQFF TGTGCCAGCAGTCGCAACGGGGGCTCCTACAATGAGCAGTTCTTC
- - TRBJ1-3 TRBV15 CATSRGGTLYSGNTIYF TGTGCCACCAGCAGAGGGGGAACCCTTTACTCTGGAAACACCATATATTTT
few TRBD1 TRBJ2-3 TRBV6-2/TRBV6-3 CASSSGTGASDTQYF TGTGCCAGCAGTTCCGGGACAGGAGCATCAGATACGCAGTATTTT
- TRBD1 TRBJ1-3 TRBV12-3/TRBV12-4 CASSDRDRGRSSGNTIYF TGTGCCAGCAGTGACCGGGACAGGGGGAGAAGCTCTGGAAACACCATATATTTT
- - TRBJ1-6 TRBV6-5 CASRGTNSPLHF TGTGCCAGCAGAGGGACTAATTCACCCCTCCACTTT
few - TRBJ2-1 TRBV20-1 CSARDFGQNSYNEQFF TGCAGTGCTAGAGATTTTGGTCAGAACTCCTACAATGAGCAGTTCTTC
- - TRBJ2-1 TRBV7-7 CASSLDRASYNEQFF TGTGCTAGCAGTTTGGACAGAGCCTCTTACAATGAGCAGTTCTTC
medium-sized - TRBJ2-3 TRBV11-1 CASSFDSSTDTQYF TGTGCCAGCAGCTTCGACAGTAGCACAGATACGCAGTATTTT
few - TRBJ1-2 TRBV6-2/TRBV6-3 CASSYGDTQAGYTF TGTGCCAGCAGTTACGGCGACACGCAAGCTGGCTACACCTTC
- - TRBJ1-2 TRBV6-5 CASSRGAGGYGYTF TGTGCCAGCAGTCGAGGGGCCGGCGGTTATGGCTACACCTTC
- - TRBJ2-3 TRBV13 CASSLTYTDTQYF TGTGCCAGCAGCTTAACATACACAGATACGCAGTATTTT
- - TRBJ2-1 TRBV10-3 CAISESGLAVVNEQFF TGTGCCATCAGTGAGTCGGGGCTAGCTGTAGTCAATGAGCAGTTCTTC
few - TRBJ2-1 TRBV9 CASSVEGGGLNNEQFF TGTGCCAGCAGCGTAGAGGGGGGAGGCCTAAACAATGAGCAGTTCTTC